The 12 T cell receptor beta chains below were found in one sample sequenced in a study of T-cell memory formation after mild COVID-19. TCRdb called the 5' RACE reads again in MiXCR, with one record for every CDR3 protein. Here the sample spans 270,000 or so distinct CDR3 sequences, over 15% being singletons. Material: PBMCs or a T cell subset sorted from them (not recorded which). Source of these receptors: a man in his late teens or twenties who had mild COVID-19 (a few samples of this study predate the infection). Cell type and time point are not known.

V usage is TRBV28 and J usage is TRBJ2-2, with 7 bases identical to TRBD1. The germline V gene has CDR1 MDHEN and CDR2 SYDVKM. The CDR3 totals 14 residues. The junction had 8 bases not matched to a gene; V was cut back by 7 bases and J by 6 bases. This chain's CDR3 is CASIPGGLSGELFF. Here the CDR3 DNA reads TGTGCCAGCATTCCAGGGGGTCTCTCCGGGGAGCTGTTTTTT.

This clonotype has at least ten counts. This sequence joins TRBV29-1 and TRBJ2-3; 10 bases agree with TRBD1. The germline gives CDR1 SQVTM, CDR2 ANQGSEA. The junction had 17 bases not matched to a gene; V was cut back by 3 bases and J by 5 bases. The CDR3 length is 18 residues. The DNA of the CDR3 is TGCAGCGTTGAGACTTGGGACAGGGGACTCCTAGCACAAGATACGCAGTATTTT. It specifies CSVETWDRGLLAQDTQYF.

The J gene is TRBJ1-5, the V gene TRBV7-9; TRBD1 is a possible D gene (6 bases). Germline-derived CDR1 and CDR2 are SEHNR and FQNEAQ (reference sequence). The V end was cut by 3 bases, the J end by 7 bases, with 13 bases between. CDR3 length equals 14 residues. The CDR3 region has the DNA TGTGCCAGCAGCTTTTCAGAGGGGGGACAGCCCCAGCATTTT. It codes for CASSFSEGGQPQHF.

The chain carries TRBV5-1 and TRBJ2-2; D gene unclear. This CDR3 has 13 residues. Looked up from germline, CDR1 is SGHRS and CDR2 is YFSETQ. Between the trimmed V and J ends, which lost 0 bases and 3 bases, there was a span of 3 bases. The CDR3 protein is CASSLAYTGELFF. CDR3 coding DNA: TGCGCCAGCAGCTTGGCCTACACCGGGGAGCTGTTTTTT.

This clonotype was seen a few times. The chain employs TRBV12-3 or TRBV12-4 and TRBJ2-5, with 7 positions matching TRBD2. The CDR3 length is 15 residues. V was pared by 3 bases and J by 5 bases, with 9 bases of the junction left unmatched. CDR3 loop: CASSLTSRVGETQYF. CDR3 in DNA: TGTGCCAGCAGTTTGACTAGCAGGGTGGGGGAGACCCAGTACTTC.

In its sample, this clonotype was seen a few times. This chain uses TRBV11-2 with TRBJ2-3; the D gene is possibly TRBD1 (5 bases). Trimming removed 1 base at V and 1 base at J, with 12 bases between. The CDR3 is 16 amino acids. CDR1 and CDR2 (germline): SGHAT, FQNNGV. The CDR3 loop reads CASSLGGLRGTDTQYF. In DNA, the CDR3 is TGTGCCAGCAGCTTAGGGGGCCTACGGGGCACAGATACGCAGTATTTT.

The rearrangement links TRBV7-6 to TRBJ2-3, with D perhaps assigned TRBD1 or TRBD2 (5 bases each). Germline V gives CDR1 SGHVS, CDR2 FNYEAQ. This CDR3 comprises 13 residues. V gave up 5 bases and J gave up 7 bases, with 13 bases separating them. The CDR3 here is CASSPTWGNTQYF. The CDR3 nucleotides are TGTGCCAGCAGCCCCACCTGGGGGAATACGCAGTATTTT.

This clonotype was observed a handful of times. The V and J genes are TRBV7-2 and TRBJ2-1; a possible D gene is TRBD1 (5 bases). The V and J ends lost 5 bases and 0 bases respectively, with 14 bases between them. This CDR3 region has 16 residues. CDR1 and CDR2 (germline): SGHTA, FQGNSA. The CDR3 bases are TGTGCCAGCAGCCCACAGGTGCTACCCTCCTACAATGAGCAGTTCTTC. Amino acids: CASSPQVLPSYNEQFF. Using reference TRBV7-2 and TRBJ2-1 for the parts outside the CDR3, the full variable domain is GAGVSQSPSNKVTEKGKDVELRCDPISGHTALYWYRQSLGQGLEFLIYFQGNSAPDKSGLPSDRFSAERTGGSVSTLTIQRTQQEDSAVYLCASSPQVLPSYNEQFFGPGTRLTVL.

This clonotype has only a few counts. This sequence joins TRBV7-6 and TRBJ1-4, with a possible D match to TRBD1 (5 bases). V lost 2 bases and J lost 0, with 13 bases in between. The CDR3 runs to 17 residues. Germline assignment: CDR1 SGHVS and CDR2 FNYEAQ. Here the CDR3 reads CASSLLIQGPTNEKLFF. The CDR3 region has the DNA TGTGCCAGCAGCTTATTGATCCAGGGCCCAACTAATGAAAAACTGTTTTTT.

The gene calls are TRBV6-2 or TRBV6-3 and TRBJ2-1; 8 bases map to TRBD1. The V and J ends lost 6 bases and 2 bases, in that order; junction bases with no gene match: 6. Germline V gives CDR1 MNHEY, CDR2 SVGEGT. This CDR3 has 15 residues. CDR3 nucleotides: TGTGCCAGCAGGCCAGCAGGGGGCCCCTACAATGAGCAGTTCTTC. Its protein is CASRPAGGPYNEQFF.

V is TRBV12-3 or TRBV12-4 and J is TRBJ1-5; D call uncertain. This CDR3 has 14 amino acids. The V and J ends lost 6 bases and 8 bases respectively, with 17 bases between them. For the CDR3, the DNA is TGTGCCAGCAGCCGGGCCGCCCGAGAGGAGCCCCAGCATTTT. Protein: CASSRAAREEPQHF.

The chain couples TRBV29-1 to TRBJ1-2, with D possibly being TRBD1 (5 bases). In germline, CDR1 is SQVTM, CDR2 ANQGSEA. The CDR3 is made up of 13 amino acids. Deletions cut 7 bases from V and 2 bases from J, with 14 bases between. CDR3 DNA: TGCAGCGCACAGGAAGGCGTGAACTATGGCTACACCTTC. This gives the protein CSAQEGVNYGYTF.